This T cell receptor (beta chain) was recorded in a study of identical twins. TCRdb processed the 5' RACE reads anew with MiXCR; each CDR3 protein has one entry. The sample shows roughly 750,000 distinct CDR3 sequences, around 20% of them seen only once. V was pared by 1 base and J by 3 bases, with 9 bases between. Per germline, CDR1 MGHDK and CDR2 SYGVNS. This CDR3 is 14 amino acids long. This clonotype has a handful of counts. In addition, the sample was reused for a study of T cells expressing NK-cell markers. That source reports: In more than 5 donors, dominant CD3+CD56+NKG2C+ clonotypes ranked among the top 10 CD8+ clonotypes. Evidence did not settle whether expanded NKG2C+ T cell clones targeted HCMV.

Sequencing used PBMCs. This chain connects TRBV25-1 to TRBJ2-5; D possibly uses TRBD1 or TRBD2 (5 bases each). The source of this sequence is a woman between 18 and 29 years old in good health. The CDR3 here is CASSEWGTEETQYF. The CDR3 DNA follows: TGTGCCAGCAGTGAATGGGGGACGGAAGAGACCCAGTACTTC.